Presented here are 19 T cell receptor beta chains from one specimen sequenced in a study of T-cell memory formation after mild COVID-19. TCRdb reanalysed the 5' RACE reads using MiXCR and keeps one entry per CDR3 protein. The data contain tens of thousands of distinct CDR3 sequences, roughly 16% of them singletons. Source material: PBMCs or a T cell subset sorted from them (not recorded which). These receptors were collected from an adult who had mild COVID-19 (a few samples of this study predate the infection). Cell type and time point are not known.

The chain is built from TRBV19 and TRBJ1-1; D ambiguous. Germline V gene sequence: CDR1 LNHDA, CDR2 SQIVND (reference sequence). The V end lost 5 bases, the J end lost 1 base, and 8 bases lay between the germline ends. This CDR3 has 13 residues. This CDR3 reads CASSAKWNTEAFF. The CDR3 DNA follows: TGTGCCAGTAGTGCAAAGTGGAACACTGAAGCTTTCTTT.

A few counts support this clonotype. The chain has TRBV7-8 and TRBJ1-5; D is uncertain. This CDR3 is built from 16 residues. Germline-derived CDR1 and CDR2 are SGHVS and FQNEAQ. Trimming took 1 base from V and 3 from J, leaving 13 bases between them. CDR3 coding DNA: TGTGCCAGCAGCTTAGGGGCCGTCTTCGTCAATCAGCCCCAGCATTTT. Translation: CASSLGAVFVNQPQHF.

CDR3: CASSVVGQGALSETQYF. CDR3 DNA sequence: TGTGCCAGCAGCGTAGTGGGGCAGGGGGCTTTGTCAGAGACCCAGTACTTC. J is TRBJ2-5 and V is TRBV9, with 8 positions matching TRBD1. Germline assignment: CDR1 SGDLS and CDR2 YYNGEE. With V trimmed by 0 bases and J by 4 bases, 11 bases remained unmatched. The CDR3 is 17 amino acids.

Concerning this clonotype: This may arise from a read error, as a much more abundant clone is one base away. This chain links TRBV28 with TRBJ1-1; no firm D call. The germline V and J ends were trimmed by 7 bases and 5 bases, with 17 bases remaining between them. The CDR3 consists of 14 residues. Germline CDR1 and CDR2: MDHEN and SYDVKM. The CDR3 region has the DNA TGTGCCAGCAACAACACGCTCTCCCGGACTGAAGCTTTCTTT. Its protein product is CASNNTLSRTEAFF.

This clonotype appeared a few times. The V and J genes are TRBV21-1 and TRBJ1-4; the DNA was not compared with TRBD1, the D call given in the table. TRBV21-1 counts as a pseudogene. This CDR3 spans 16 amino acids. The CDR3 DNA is TGTGCCAGCAGCTCCCGTGGGAGGGGGCGGAGTGAAAAACTGTTTTTT. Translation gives CASSSRGRGRSEKLFF.

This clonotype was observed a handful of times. The CDR3 spells CASSEPGQTNYGYTF. For the CDR3, the DNA is TGCGCCAGCAGCGAGCCGGGACAGACTAACTATGGCTACACCTTC. The V call is TRBV5-1, the J call TRBJ1-2; 7 bases match TRBD1. CDR1 is SGHRS, CDR2 YFSETQ, per germline. The trim removed 4 bases at V and 0 bases at J, leaving 6 bases unmatched. This CDR3 has 15 residues.

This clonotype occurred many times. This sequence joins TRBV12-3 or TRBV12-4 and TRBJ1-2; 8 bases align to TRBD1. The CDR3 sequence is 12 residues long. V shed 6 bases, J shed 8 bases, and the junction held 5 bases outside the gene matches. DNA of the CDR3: TGTGCCAGCAGGGAACAGGGGGGAGGCTACACCTTC. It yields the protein CASREQGGGYTF.

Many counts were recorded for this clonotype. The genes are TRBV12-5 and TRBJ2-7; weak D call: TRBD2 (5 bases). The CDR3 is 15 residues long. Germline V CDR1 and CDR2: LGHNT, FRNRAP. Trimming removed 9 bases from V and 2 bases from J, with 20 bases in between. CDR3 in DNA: TGTGCTAGCGGGATCGAGACGCAGCTAACCTACGAGCAGTACTTC. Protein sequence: CASGIETQLTYEQYF.

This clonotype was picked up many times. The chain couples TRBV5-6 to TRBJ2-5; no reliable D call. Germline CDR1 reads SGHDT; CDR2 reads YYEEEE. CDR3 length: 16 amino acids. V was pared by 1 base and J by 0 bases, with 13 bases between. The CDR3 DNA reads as TGTGCCAGCAGCTTGCTCTCCCAGGTGTACCAAGAGACCCAGTACTTC. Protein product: CASSLLSQVYQETQYF.

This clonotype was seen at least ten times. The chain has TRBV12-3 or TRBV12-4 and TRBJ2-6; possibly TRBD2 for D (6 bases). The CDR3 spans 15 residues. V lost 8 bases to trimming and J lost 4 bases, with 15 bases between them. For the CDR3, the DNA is TGTGCCAGCGCAATGGTGGCGGGAGGGGCCAACGTCCTGACTTTC. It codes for CASAMVAGGANVLTF.

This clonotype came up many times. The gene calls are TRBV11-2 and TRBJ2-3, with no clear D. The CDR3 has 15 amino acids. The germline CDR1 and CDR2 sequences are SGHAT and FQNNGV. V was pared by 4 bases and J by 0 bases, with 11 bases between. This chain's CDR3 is CASSSPYTSTDTQYF. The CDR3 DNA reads TGTGCCAGCAGCTCCCCATATACTAGCACAGATACGCAGTATTTT.

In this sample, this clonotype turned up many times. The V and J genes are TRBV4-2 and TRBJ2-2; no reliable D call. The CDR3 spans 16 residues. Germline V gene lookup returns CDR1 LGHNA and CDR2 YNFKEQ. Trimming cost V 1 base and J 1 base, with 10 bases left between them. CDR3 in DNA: TGTGCCAGCAGCCAAGGGGATAGCAGGAACACCGGGGAGCTGTTTTTT. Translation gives CASSQGDSRNTGELFF.

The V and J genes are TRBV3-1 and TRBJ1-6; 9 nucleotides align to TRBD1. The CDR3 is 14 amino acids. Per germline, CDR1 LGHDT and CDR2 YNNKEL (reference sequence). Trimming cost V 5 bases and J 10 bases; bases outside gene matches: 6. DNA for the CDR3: TGTGCCAGCAGCTCTCGGACAGGGGACTCACCCCTCCACTTT. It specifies CASSSRTGDSPLHF.

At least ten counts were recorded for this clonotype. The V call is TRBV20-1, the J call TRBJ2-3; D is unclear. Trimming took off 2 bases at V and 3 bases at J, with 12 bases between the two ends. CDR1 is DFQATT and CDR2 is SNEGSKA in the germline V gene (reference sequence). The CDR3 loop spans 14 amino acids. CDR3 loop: CSARNLRSTDTQYF. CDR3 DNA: TGCAGTGCTAGAAACCTTAGGAGTACAGATACGCAGTATTTT.

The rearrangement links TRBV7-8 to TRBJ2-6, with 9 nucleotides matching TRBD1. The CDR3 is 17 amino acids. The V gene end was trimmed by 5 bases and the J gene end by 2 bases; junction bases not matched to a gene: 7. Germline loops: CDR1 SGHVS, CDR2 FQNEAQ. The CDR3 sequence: CASSLLQGAAGANVLTF. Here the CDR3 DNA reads TGTGCCAGCAGCCTGTTACAGGGGGCTGCTGGGGCCAACGTCCTGACTTTC.

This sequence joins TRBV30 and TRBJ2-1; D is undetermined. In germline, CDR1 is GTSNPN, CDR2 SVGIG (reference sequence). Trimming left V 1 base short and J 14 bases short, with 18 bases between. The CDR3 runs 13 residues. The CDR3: CAWSDSQRGQEFF. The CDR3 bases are TGTGCCTGGAGTGATTCACAACGTGGGCAAGAGTTCTTC.

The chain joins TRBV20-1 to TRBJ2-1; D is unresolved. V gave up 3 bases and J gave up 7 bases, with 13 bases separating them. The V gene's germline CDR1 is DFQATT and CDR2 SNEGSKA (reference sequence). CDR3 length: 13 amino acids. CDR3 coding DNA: TGCAGTGCTAGTGACGGAAAAACGAATGAGCAGTTCTTC. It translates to CSASDGKTNEQFF.

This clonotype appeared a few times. The CDR3 DNA sequence: TGTGCCAGCAGTTTGACAGTGGCCAAAAACATTCAGTACTTC. Its protein is CASSLTVAKNIQYF. The chain joins TRBV2 to TRBJ2-4; D perhaps matches TRBD1 (5 bases). The CDR3 spans 14 residues. V was pared by 5 bases and J by 1 base, with 9 bases between. CDR1 is SNHLY, CDR2 FYNNEI, per germline.

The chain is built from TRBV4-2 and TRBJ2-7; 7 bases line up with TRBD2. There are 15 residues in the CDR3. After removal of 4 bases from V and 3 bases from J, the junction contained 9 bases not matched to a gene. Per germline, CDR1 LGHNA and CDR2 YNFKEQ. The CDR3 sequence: CASSPPGSGDYEQYF. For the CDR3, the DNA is TGTGCCAGCAGCCCCCCGGGGAGCGGGGACTACGAGCAGTACTTC.